These T cell receptor beta chains were read from a single sample in a study of blood T cells in healthy people across ages. TCRdb redid the calling of the 5' RACE reads with MiXCR, one entry per CDR3 protein. This sample has approximately 600,000 distinct CDR3 sequences, with 58% found just once. The source material was blood. Every receptor here comes from a man aged 60 to 75 in good health. Each CDR3 is given with its conserved first and last residue. Each record gives: J gene, D gene, clone size, V gene, CDR3 DNA, CDR3 protein. A D gene is named only where the DNA matches it firmly. Size is stated for part of the rows, as once, few or many counts, or as a class when the clone is expanded.

j_call: TRBJ2-5; d_call: -; clone_size: -; v_call: TRBV12-3/TRBV12-4; cdr3_nt: TGTGCCAGCAGTAACCGGGACTCACAAGAGACCCAGTACTTC; cdr3_aa: CASSNRDSQETQYF
j_call: TRBJ1-6; d_call: -; clone_size: -; v_call: TRBV20-1; cdr3_nt: TGCAGTGCTAGTACCATGGGAGGGTCACCCCTCCACTTT; cdr3_aa: CSASTMGGSPLHF
j_call: TRBJ2-7; d_call: TRBD1; clone_size: -; v_call: TRBV11-2; cdr3_nt: TGTGCCGGCAGCTTAGACAGGGTTTTCTCCTACGAGCAGTACTTC; cdr3_aa: CAGSLDRVFSYEQYF
j_call: TRBJ2-1; d_call: -; clone_size: -; v_call: TRBV6-1; cdr3_nt: TGTGCCAGCAGTGAATTAGCAAACTACAATGAGCAGTTCTTC; cdr3_aa: CASSELANYNEQFF
j_call: TRBJ2-5; d_call: -; clone_size: -; v_call: TRBV20-1; cdr3_nt: TGCAGTGCTGGCAGGGCTGGGGAGACCCAGTACTTC; cdr3_aa: CSAGRAGETQYF
j_call: TRBJ2-5; d_call: -; clone_size: few; v_call: TRBV3-1; cdr3_nt: TGTGCCAGCAGCCAAGAGCCGGGCCAAGAGACCCAGTACTTC; cdr3_aa: CASSQEPGQETQYF
j_call: TRBJ1-2; d_call: -; clone_size: -; v_call: TRBV20-1; cdr3_nt: TGCAGTGCTAGAGATCTGGGCCTAGACTATGGCTACACCTTC; cdr3_aa: CSARDLGLDYGYTF
j_call: TRBJ1-2; d_call: -; clone_size: -; v_call: TRBV14; cdr3_nt: TGTGCCAGCAGCCAAGGGAGGGGAGTTTTTGGCTACACCTTC; cdr3_aa: CASSQGRGVFGYTF
j_call: TRBJ2-3; d_call: -; clone_size: -; v_call: TRBV15; cdr3_nt: TGTGCCACCAGCAGAGATACGGGATTCACAGATACGCAGTATTTT; cdr3_aa: CATSRDTGFTDTQYF
j_call: TRBJ2-3; d_call: TRBD2; clone_size: few; v_call: TRBV20-1; cdr3_nt: TGCAGTGCTCGGGAGGGAGGACCAGATACGCAGTATTTT; cdr3_aa: CSAREGGPDTQYF
j_call: TRBJ1-2; d_call: TRBD1; clone_size: -; v_call: TRBV9; cdr3_nt: TGTGCCAGCAGCCCTCAGGACAGGGGGGGCGGGGGCTACACCTTC; cdr3_aa: CASSPQDRGGGGYTF
j_call: TRBJ2-1; d_call: -; clone_size: -; v_call: TRBV27; cdr3_nt: TGTGCCAGCAGCTCCAGAGTCAATGAGCAGTTCTTC; cdr3_aa: CASSSRVNEQFF
j_call: TRBJ2-7; d_call: TRBD1; clone_size: -; v_call: TRBV4-1; cdr3_nt: TGCGCCAGCAGCCAAGGGGACAGGGAGCGCCACGAGCAGTACTTC; cdr3_aa: CASSQGDRERHEQYF
j_call: TRBJ1-5; d_call: -; clone_size: -; v_call: TRBV21-1; cdr3_nt: TGTGCCAGGGGACAGGGGGGTCAGCCCCAGCATTTT; cdr3_aa: CARGQGGQPQHF
j_call: TRBJ2-1; d_call: TRBD2; clone_size: -; v_call: TRBV7-2; cdr3_nt: TGTGCCAGCAGCTCAAGAACTAGCGGGGTGGCTGAGCAGTTCTTC; cdr3_aa: CASSSRTSGVAEQFF
j_call: TRBJ1-5; d_call: -; clone_size: -; v_call: TRBV5-1; cdr3_nt: TGTGCCAGCAGTTTAGGCCCAGGTAGCAATCAGCCCCAGCATTTT; cdr3_aa: CASSLGPGSNQPQHF
j_call: TRBJ1-2; d_call: TRBD1; clone_size: -; v_call: TRBV25-1; cdr3_nt: TGTGCCAGCAGTGAACCAGGGGGCTATGGCTACACCTTC; cdr3_aa: CASSEPGGYGYTF
j_call: TRBJ1-3; d_call: TRBD1; clone_size: -; v_call: TRBV11-2; cdr3_nt: TGTGCCAGCAGCCAAGGACAGGGGGCATTCACCATATATTTT; cdr3_aa: CASSQGQGAFTIYF
j_call: TRBJ1-1; d_call: TRBD1; clone_size: once; v_call: TRBV20-1; cdr3_nt: TGCAGTGCTGGGGACGGCAGGGGGAGCACTGAAGCTTTCTTT; cdr3_aa: CSAGDGRGSTEAFF
j_call: TRBJ1-5; d_call: -; clone_size: -; v_call: TRBV4-1; cdr3_nt: TGCGCCAGCAGCCAAGGGCTCATGGGCAATCAGCCCCAGCATTTT; cdr3_aa: CASSQGLMGNQPQHF
j_call: TRBJ2-3; d_call: -; clone_size: -; v_call: TRBV29-1; cdr3_nt: TGCAGCGTTGATCGACAAGCAGATACGCAGTATTTT; cdr3_aa: CSVDRQADTQYF
j_call: TRBJ2-4; d_call: TRBD1; clone_size: -; v_call: TRBV7-2; cdr3_nt: TGTGCCAGCAGCCTATACCGGGACAGACAGTACTTC; cdr3_aa: CASSLYRDRQYF
j_call: TRBJ2-7; d_call: TRBD1; clone_size: many; v_call: TRBV20-1; cdr3_nt: TGCAGTGCTAGAGTTAACAGGGGGCACGTCTACGAGCAGTACTTC; cdr3_aa: CSARVNRGHVYEQYF